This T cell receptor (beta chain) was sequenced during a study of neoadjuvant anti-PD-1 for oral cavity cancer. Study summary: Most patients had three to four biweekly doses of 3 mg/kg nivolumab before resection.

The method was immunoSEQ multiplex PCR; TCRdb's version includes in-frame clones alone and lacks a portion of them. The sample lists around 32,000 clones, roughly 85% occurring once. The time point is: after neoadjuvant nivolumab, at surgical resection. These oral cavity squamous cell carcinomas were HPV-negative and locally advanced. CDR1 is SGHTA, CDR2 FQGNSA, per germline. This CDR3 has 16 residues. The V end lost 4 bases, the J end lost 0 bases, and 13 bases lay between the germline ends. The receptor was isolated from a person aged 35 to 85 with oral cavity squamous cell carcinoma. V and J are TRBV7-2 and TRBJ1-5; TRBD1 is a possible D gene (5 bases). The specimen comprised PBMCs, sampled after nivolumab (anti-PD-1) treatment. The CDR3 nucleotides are TGTGCCAGCAGCTCCGTCGGGGGTGCTAGCAATCAGCCCCAGCATTTT. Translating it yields CASSSVGGASNQPQHF.